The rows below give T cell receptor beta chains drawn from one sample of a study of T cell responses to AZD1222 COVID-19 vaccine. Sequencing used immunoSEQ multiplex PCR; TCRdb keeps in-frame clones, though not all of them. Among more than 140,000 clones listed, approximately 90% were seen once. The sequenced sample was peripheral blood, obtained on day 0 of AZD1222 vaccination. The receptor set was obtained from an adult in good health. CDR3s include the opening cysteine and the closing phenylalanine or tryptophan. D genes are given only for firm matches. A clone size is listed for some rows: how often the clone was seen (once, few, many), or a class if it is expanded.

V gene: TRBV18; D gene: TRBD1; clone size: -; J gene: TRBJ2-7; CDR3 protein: CASRGTGGYEQYF; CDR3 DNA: TGTGCCAGCCGAGGGACAGGGGGGTACGAGCAGTACTTC
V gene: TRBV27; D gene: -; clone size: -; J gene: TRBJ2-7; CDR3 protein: CASSSAAPSYEQYF; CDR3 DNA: TGTGCCAGCAGTTCAGCGGCGCCCTCCTACGAGCAGTACTTC
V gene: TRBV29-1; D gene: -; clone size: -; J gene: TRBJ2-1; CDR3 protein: CSGSSVQVDDEQFF; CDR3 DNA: TGCAGCGGCTCTAGCGTTCAGGTAGACGATGAGCAGTTCTTC
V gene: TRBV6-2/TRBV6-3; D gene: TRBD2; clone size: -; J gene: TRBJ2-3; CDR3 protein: CASSIGLAASTDTQYF; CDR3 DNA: TGTGCCAGCAGTATCGGACTAGCGGCTAGCACAGATACGCAGTATTTT
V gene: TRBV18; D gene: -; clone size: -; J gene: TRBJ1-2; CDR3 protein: CASSPGVREGYTF; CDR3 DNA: TGTGCCAGCTCACCCGGGGTAAGGGAAGGCTACACCTTC
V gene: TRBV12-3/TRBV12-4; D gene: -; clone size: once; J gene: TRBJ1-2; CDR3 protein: CASSFISNYGYTF; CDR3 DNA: TGTGCCAGCAGTTTCATCTCTAACTATGGCTACACCTTC
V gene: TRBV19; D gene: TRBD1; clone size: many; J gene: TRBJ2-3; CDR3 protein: CASRPGQGATDTQYF; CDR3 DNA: TGTGCCAGTAGGCCGGGACAGGGGGCCACAGATACGCAGTATTTT
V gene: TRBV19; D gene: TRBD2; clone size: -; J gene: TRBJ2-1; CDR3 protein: CASSIRLAGDKKFF; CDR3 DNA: TGTGCCAGTAGTATTCGACTAGCGGGAGACAAAAAGTTCTTC
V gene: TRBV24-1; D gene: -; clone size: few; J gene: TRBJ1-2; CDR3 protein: CATSDFLGYTF; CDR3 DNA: TGTGCCACCAGTGATTTTTTAGGCTACACCTTC
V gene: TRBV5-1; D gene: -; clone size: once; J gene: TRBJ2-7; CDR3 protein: CASSQDRISYEQYF; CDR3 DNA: TGCGCCAGCAGCCAAGACAGGATCTCCTACGAGCAGTACTTC
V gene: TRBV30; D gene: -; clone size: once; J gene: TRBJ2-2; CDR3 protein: CAWSVTGELFF; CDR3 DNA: TGTGCCTGGAGTGTTACCGGGGAGCTGTTTTTT
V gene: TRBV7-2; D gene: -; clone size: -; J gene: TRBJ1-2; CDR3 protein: CASSSETTLGSYTF; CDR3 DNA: TGTGCCAGCAGCTCCGAGACCACCCTCGGGAGCTACACCTTC
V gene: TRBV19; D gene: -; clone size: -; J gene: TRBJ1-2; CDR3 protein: CASSIDLSAGWAKGFYGYTF; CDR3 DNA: TGTGCCAGTAGTATAGATCTATCTGCCGGTTGGGCAAAGGGATTCTATGGCTACACCTTC
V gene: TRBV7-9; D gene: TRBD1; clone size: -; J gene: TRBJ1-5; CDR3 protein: CASSSYRGKDQPQHF; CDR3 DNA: TGTGCCAGCAGTTCGTACAGGGGCAAAGATCAGCCCCAGCATTTT
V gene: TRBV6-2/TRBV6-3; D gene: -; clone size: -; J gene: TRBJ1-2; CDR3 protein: CASSYHGDYGYTF; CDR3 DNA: TGTGCCAGCAGTTATCACGGGGACTATGGCTACACCTTC
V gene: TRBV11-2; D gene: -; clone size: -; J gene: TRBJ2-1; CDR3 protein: CASSFGASDHNEQFF; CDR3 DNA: TGTGCCAGCAGCTTTGGGGCTAGCGATCACAATGAGCAGTTCTTC
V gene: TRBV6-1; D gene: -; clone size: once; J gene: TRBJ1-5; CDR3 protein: CASSEAPGGRQPQHF; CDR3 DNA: TGTGCCAGCAGTGAAGCGCCCGGGGGCCGTCAGCCCCAGCATTTT
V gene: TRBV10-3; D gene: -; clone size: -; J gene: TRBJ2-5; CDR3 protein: CAISLVKSETQYF; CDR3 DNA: TGTGCCATCAGTCTGGTTAAGAGCGAGACCCAGTACTTC
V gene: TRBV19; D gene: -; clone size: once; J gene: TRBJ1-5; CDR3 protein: CASRSSSLYSNQPQHF; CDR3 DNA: TGTGCCAGTAGATCTAGTAGCTTGTATAGCAATCAGCCCCAGCATTTT
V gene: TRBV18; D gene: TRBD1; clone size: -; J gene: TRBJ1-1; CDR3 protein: CASSLDRVNSEAFF; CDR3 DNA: TGTGCCAGCTCACTGGACAGGGTGAACTCGGAAGCTTTCTTT